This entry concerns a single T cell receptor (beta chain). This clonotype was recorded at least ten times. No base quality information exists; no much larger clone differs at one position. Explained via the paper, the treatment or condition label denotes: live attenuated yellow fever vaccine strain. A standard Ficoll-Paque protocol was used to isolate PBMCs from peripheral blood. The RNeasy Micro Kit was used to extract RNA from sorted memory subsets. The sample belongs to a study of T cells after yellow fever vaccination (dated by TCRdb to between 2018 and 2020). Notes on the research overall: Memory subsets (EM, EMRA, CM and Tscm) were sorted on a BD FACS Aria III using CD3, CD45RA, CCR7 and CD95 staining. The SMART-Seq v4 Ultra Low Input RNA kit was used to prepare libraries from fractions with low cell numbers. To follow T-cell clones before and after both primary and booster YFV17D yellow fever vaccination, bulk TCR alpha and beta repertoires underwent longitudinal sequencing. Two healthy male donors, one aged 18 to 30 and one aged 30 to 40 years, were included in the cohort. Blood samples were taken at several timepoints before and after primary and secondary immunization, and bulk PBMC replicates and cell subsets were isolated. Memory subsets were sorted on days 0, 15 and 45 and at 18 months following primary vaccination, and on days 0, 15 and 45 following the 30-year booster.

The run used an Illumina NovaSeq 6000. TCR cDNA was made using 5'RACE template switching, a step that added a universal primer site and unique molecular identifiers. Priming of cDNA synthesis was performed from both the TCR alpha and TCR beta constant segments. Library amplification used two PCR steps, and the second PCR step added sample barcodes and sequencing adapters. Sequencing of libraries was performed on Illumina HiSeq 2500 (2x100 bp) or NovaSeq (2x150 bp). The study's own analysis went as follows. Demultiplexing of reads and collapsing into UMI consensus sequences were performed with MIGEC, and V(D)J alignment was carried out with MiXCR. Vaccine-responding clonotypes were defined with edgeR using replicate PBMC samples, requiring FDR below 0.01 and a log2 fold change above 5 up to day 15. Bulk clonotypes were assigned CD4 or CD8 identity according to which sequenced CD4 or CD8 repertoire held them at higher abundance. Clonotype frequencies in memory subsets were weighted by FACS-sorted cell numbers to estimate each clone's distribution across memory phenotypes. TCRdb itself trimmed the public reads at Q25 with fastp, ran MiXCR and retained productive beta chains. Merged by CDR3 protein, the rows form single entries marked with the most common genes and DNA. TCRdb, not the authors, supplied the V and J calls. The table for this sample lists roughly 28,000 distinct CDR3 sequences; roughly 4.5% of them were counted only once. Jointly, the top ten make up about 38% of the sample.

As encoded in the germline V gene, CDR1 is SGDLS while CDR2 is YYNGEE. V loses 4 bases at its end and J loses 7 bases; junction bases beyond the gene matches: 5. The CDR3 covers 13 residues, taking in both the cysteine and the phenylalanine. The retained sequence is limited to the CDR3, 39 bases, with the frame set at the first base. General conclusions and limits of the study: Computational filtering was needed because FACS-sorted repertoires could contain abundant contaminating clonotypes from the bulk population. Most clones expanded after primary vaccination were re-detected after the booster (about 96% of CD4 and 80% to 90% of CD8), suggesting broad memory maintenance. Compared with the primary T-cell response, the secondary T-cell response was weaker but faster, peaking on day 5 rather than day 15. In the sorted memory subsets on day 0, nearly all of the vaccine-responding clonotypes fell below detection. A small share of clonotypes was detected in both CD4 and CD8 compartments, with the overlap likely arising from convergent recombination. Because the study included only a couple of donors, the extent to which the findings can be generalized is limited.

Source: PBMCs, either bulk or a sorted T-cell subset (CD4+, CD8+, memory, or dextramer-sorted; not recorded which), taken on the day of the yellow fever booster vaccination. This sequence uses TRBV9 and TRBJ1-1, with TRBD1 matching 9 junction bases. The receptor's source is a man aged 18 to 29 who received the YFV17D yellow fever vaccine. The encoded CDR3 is CASSPDRGNEAFF. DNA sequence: TGTGCCAGCAGCCCGGACAGGGGAAATGAAGCTTTCTTT.